One T cell receptor (beta chain) is described in this entry. This sample is drawn from a study of blood T cell repertoires in COVID-19. Background on the study: The origin of the acute and convalescent COVID-19 samples was the United States, Italy and Spain. The analysed material was cDNA or gDNA that came from T cells, B-cell-depleted T cells, or PBMCs.

In the authors' methods: Estimation of nucleated cell counts relied on the amplification of reference gene primers. The data were produced by immunoSEQ multiplex PCR, yet TCRdb's version contains in-frame clones alone and is incomplete. V, J and clone size were drawn from that table, and D and trimming were deduced from the DNA. The table records about 80,000 clones, around nine tenths of them present only once. Germline V gene sequence: CDR1 SGHVS, CDR2 FNYEAQ. The CDR3 is 15 amino acids. V trimming: 6 bases; J trimming: 0 bases; junction bases outside the gene matches: 4. V usage is TRBV7-6 and J usage is TRBJ1-4, with TRBD1 identical over 7 bases. The receptor comes from a man younger than 40 with acute or convalescent COVID-19. Input material: peripheral blood. The CDR3 DNA reads as TGTGCCAGCAGTCCAGGGACAGCAACTAATGAAAAACTGTTTTTT. Its translation: CASSPGTATNEKLFF.